The 29 T cell receptor beta chains in this list originate from one sample, sequenced in a study of cytomegalovirus exposure and HLA in healthy donors. The study ran its PCR with 60 Vbeta and 13 Jbeta primers. The protocol was immunoSEQ multiplex PCR, while the TCRdb copy is restricted to in-frame clones and leaves out a portion. Of some 130,000 clones listed, roughly 62% are singletons. Input material: PBMCs. The receptors stem from a young man in good health and CMV-seropositive.

The table lists this clone with a few counts. The gene calls are TRBV19 and TRBJ2-7, with D possibly being TRBD2 (6 bases). Deletions cut 5 bases from V and 2 bases from J, with 16 bases between. CDR1 is LNHDA and CDR2 is SQIVND in the germline V gene (reference sequence). The CDR3 sequence is 15 residues long. CDR3 nucleotide sequence: TGTGCCAGTAGTCCCCGGGAGATAAGAACCTACGAGCAGTACTTC. It translates to CASSPREIRTYEQYF.

CDR3 sequence: CASSPPSASYNEQFF. DNA of the CDR3: TGTGCCAGCAGTCCTCCTAGCGCCTCCTACAATGAGCAGTTCTTC. The chain has TRBV28 and TRBJ2-1; D perhaps matches TRBD2 (6 bases). Germline V gene data show CDR1 as MDHEN and CDR2 as SYDVKM. The CDR3 runs to 15 residues. The V gene lost 5 bases and the J gene lost 0 bases, with 11 bases spanning the gap.

The chain couples TRBV9 to TRBJ1-2, with D unclear. The CDR3 sequence is 14 residues long. V lost 6 bases to trimming and J lost 8 bases, with 20 bases between them. Germline CDR1 is SGDLS and CDR2 is YYNGEE. CDR3 DNA: TGTGCCAGCAATTTAGGGAGGGCCGTTGGAGGCTACACCTTC. Protein: CASNLGRAVGGYTF.

The gene calls are TRBV4-1 and TRBJ2-3, with a weak D call TRBD1 (6 bases). V lost 8 bases to trimming and J lost 0 bases, with 12 bases between them. The length of the CDR3 is 14 residues. Germline CDR1 MGHRA, CDR2 YSYEKL. The CDR3, as DNA: TGCGCCAGCGGGGACATAAGTAGCACAGATACGCAGTATTTT. Residues: CASGDISSTDTQYF.

The chain combines TRBV7-9 with TRBJ1-2; D gene uncertain. This CDR3 contains 10 residues. The V and J ends lost 5 bases and 12 bases respectively, with 10 bases between them. Per the germline V gene, CDR1 is SEHNR and CDR2 is FQNEAQ (reference sequence). In nucleotides, the CDR3 is TGTGCCAGCAGCCCACACCGGGACACCTTC. Residues: CASSPHRDTF.

The CDR3 nucleotides are TGTGCCAGCAGCTTCGGAGGGCCCGGAGTTGACCAGTACTTC. This translates into CASSFGGPGVDQYF. V and J are TRBV7-9 and TRBJ2-5; the D gene is possibly TRBD2 (6 bases). Germline CDR1 reads SEHNR; CDR2 reads FQNEAQ (reference sequence). The CDR3 runs 14 residues. The germline V and J ends were trimmed by 3 bases and 10 bases, with 18 bases remaining between them.

This clone turned up a few times. The chain combines TRBV5-1 with TRBJ2-3; 10 bases agree with TRBD2. The CDR3 loop spans 16 amino acids. CDR1 and CDR2 (germline): SGHRS, YFSETQ. Losses at the gene ends were 4 bases for V and 3 bases for J; bases not matched to a gene: 8. CDR3 DNA sequence: TGCGCCAGCAGCCCCTTAGCGGGAGGTCGGACAGATACGCAGTATTTT. This codes for CASSPLAGGRTDTQYF.

The rearrangement links TRBV2 to TRBJ1-3, with D possibly matching TRBD1 (6 bases). This CDR3 contains 14 residues. V was pared by 2 bases and J by 2 bases, with 7 bases between. Germline values: CDR1 SNHLY, CDR2 FYNNEI. As DNA, the CDR3 is TGTGCCAGCAGTGAACAGGGGACTGGAAACACCATATATTTT. Amino acid sequence: CASSEQGTGNTIYF.

The genes are TRBV5-6 and TRBJ2-4; 7 bases match TRBD1. Germline trimming cut 0 bases from V and 2 bases from J; bases unmatched to any gene: 5. The CDR3 covers 16 residues. Germline V gene sequence: CDR1 SGHDT, CDR2 YYEEEE. The DNA of the CDR3 is TGTGCCAGCAGCTTGGTTTACAGGGGTTCCAAAAACATTCAGTACTTC. It codes for CASSLVYRGSKNIQYF.

The V gene is TRBV6-5, the J gene TRBJ1-2; possibly TRBD1 for D (5 bases). Germline V gene lookup returns CDR1 MNHEY and CDR2 SVGAGI. V gave up 2 bases and J gave up 14 bases, with 15 bases separating them. This CDR3 is 12 amino acids long. Here the CDR3 DNA reads TGTGCCAGCAGTTACGGGGGGAGCGGTTGGACCTTC. Encoded protein: CASSYGGSGWTF.

The V gene is TRBV30, the J gene TRBJ1-3, with 7 bases fitting TRBD1. Germline trimming cut 2 bases from V and 1 base from J; bases unmatched to any gene: 8. The germline V gene encodes CDR1 GTSNPN and CDR2 SVGIG (reference sequence). This CDR3 is 16 amino acids long. CDR3 sequence (DNA): TGTGCCTGGAGTTCCCAGGGGGGAAGTTCTGGAAACACCATATATTTT. This encodes CAWSSQGGSSGNTIYF.

This sequence joins TRBV7-9 and TRBJ2-1; TRBD2 might be the D (5 bases). There are 16 residues in the CDR3. Deletions cut 5 bases from V and 2 bases from J, with 16 bases between. Germline V CDR1 and CDR2: SEHNR, FQNEAQ (reference sequence). Written as DNA, the CDR3 is TGTGCCAGCAGCCCACCCCTAGGACTTACCTACAATGAGCAGTTCTTC. Its protein product is CASSPPLGLTYNEQFF.

The sample holds a few counts of this clone. V and J are TRBV4-1 and TRBJ2-1; D gene uncertain. Germline CDR1 is MGHRA and CDR2 is YSYEKL. This CDR3 has 17 residues. V lost 1 base, J lost 6 bases, and 19 bases lay in between. As DNA, the CDR3 is TGCGCCAGCAGCCAAGTTCACATCCGTCGTAATGGCAATGAGCAGTTCTTC. Its translation: CASSQVHIRRNGNEQFF.

The CDR3 is CATHRNGEQYF. In DNA, the CDR3 is TGTGCCACCCACAGGAACGGGGAGCAGTACTTC. This chain links TRBV6-5 with TRBJ2-7; tentative D call: TRBD1 (5 bases). V lost 10 bases and J lost 7, with 14 bases in between. Germline CDR1 is MNHEY and CDR2 is SVGAGI. The CDR3 length is 11 residues.

The V gene is TRBV4-1, the J gene TRBJ2-1, with 7 positions matching TRBD2. Trimming removed 5 bases from V and 5 bases from J; junction bases left unmatched: 15. The germline V gene encodes CDR1 MGHRA and CDR2 YSYEKL. CDR3 length equals 17 residues. This chain's CDR3 is CASSSRLAHNLNNEQFF. For the CDR3, the DNA is TGCGCCAGCAGCTCCCGACTAGCCCATAACCTTAACAATGAGCAGTTCTTC.

This chain joins TRBV19 and TRBJ1-5; D is ambiguous. CDR3 size: 16 residues. Trimming pared 3 bases from V and 0 bases from J, leaving 12 bases between. CDR1 is LNHDA, CDR2 SQIVND, per germline (reference sequence). The CDR3 region is CASSMLGRDSNQPQHF. The CDR3 bases are TGTGCCAGTAGTATGCTGGGTCGGGATAGCAATCAGCCCCAGCATTTT.

The J gene is TRBJ2-1, the V gene TRBV5-1; the match to TRBD2 covers 9 bases. Germline V gives CDR1 SGHRS, CDR2 YFSETQ. This CDR3 has 14 residues. V gave up 6 bases and J gave up 5 bases; unmatched junction bases: 6. The CDR3 spells CASTLAGAHNEQFF. In nucleotides, the CDR3 is TGCGCCAGCACTTTAGCGGGAGCCCACAATGAGCAGTTCTTC.

The chain couples TRBV9 to TRBJ1-2, with D maybe TRBD1 (6 bases). The length of the CDR3 is 14 residues. V lost 4 bases, J lost 0 bases, and 10 bases lay in between. From germline, CDR1 is SGDLS and CDR2 YYNGEE. CDR3 DNA: TGTGCCAGCAGCCGGACAGATTCTAACTATGGCTACACCTTC. This translates into CASSRTDSNYGYTF.

This clone turned up a few times. The V call is TRBV6-5, the J call TRBJ1-6, with TRBD1 identical over 8 bases. V lost 0 bases and J lost 9; bases outside the gene matches: 7. Germline V gene data show CDR1 as MNHEY and CDR2 as SVGAGI. This CDR3 contains 16 residues. The CDR3 loop reads CASSYSPGQETSPLHF. DNA of the CDR3: TGTGCCAGCAGTTACTCGCCGGGACAGGAAACTTCACCCCTCCACTTT.

The J gene is TRBJ2-2, the V gene TRBV7-9; tentative D call: TRBD2 (6 bases). The CDR3 consists of 17 residues. The germline CDR1 and CDR2 sequences are SEHNR and FQNEAQ (reference sequence). The ends were cut back, 8 bases at V and 7 bases at J, with 26 bases in the middle. The CDR3, as DNA: TGTGCCAGCCCAGGTCGTGGAGAGGGAGGACTTGGCGGGGAGCTGTTTTTT. As protein: CASPGRGEGGLGGELFF.

This chain connects TRBV4-1 to TRBJ2-2; 7 bases are a match to TRBD1. Germline CDR1 is MGHRA and CDR2 is YSYEKL. This CDR3 region has 15 residues. Germline trimming cut 5 bases from V and 1 base from J; bases unmatched to any gene: 4. The CDR3, as DNA: TGCGCCAGCAGCTTCCGACAGGGGAACACCGGGGAGCTGTTTTTT. It codes for CASSFRQGNTGELFF.

This clone turned up a few times. The chain couples TRBV10-3 to TRBJ2-5; possibly TRBD2 for D (6 bases). This CDR3 spans 13 amino acids. The ends were cut back, 4 bases at V and 1 base at J, with 7 bases in the middle. Germline lookup yields CDR1 ENHRY and CDR2 SYGVKD. This CDR3 reads CAISVGSQETQYF. DNA for the CDR3: TGTGCCATCAGTGTCGGGAGCCAAGAGACCCAGTACTTC.

This rearrangement joins TRBV6-1 to TRBJ1-2; 9 bases are a match to TRBD1. Trimming took 4 bases from V and 7 from J; bases not matched to a gene: 13. Germline V gene lookup returns CDR1 MNHNS and CDR2 SASEGT. There are 16 residues in the CDR3. This CDR3 is CASSALGDREVTGYTF. DNA for the CDR3: TGTGCCAGCAGTGCACTGGGGGACAGGGAAGTCACTGGCTACACCTTC.

The rearrangement joins TRBV12-5 to TRBJ2-5; 8 nucleotides align to TRBD2. The germline gives CDR1 LGHNT, CDR2 FRNRAP. The CDR3 consists of 16 residues. V dropped 5 bases and J dropped 5; count of bases not matched to a gene: 13. CDR3 amino acids: CASGATTGGPRETQYF. The CDR3, as DNA: TGTGCTAGTGGTGCGACAACGGGAGGGCCGCGGGAGACCCAGTACTTC.

The chain has TRBV10-3 and TRBJ1-1; D might be TRBD1 (5 bases). The CDR3 loop spans 15 amino acids. V lost 1 base, J lost 4 bases, and 13 bases lay in between. The V gene's germline CDR1 is ENHRY and CDR2 SYGVKD. CDR3 sequence reads: CAISELGGDGTEAFF. The DNA of the CDR3 is TGTGCCATCAGTGAGTTGGGGGGGGATGGCACTGAAGCTTTCTTT.

The V gene is TRBV5-8, the J gene TRBJ2-1; 11 bases match TRBD1. V lost 3 bases, J lost 0 bases, and 5 bases stayed unmatched. CDR3 length equals 17 residues. The germline CDR1 and CDR2 sequences are SGHTS and YDEGEE. The DNA for the CDR3 is TGTGCCAGCAGCTGGGGGACAGGGGGTGGCTCCTACAATGAGCAGTTCTTC. Encoded protein: CASSWGTGGGSYNEQFF. Looking up the rest from reference TRBV5-8 and TRBJ2-1 gives the full variable domain: EAGVTQSPTHLIKTRGQQATLRCSPISGHTSVYWYQQALGLGLQFLLWYDEGEERNRGNFPPRFSGRQFPNYSSELNVNALELEDSALYLCASSWGTGGGSYNEQFFGPGTRLTVL.

With regard to this clone: The identical CDR3 is also encoded by other nucleotide sequences in the sample. The CDR3: CASSLQGNGETQYF. The CDR3 DNA reads as TGCGCCAGCAGCCTACAGGGCAACGGAGAGACCCAGTACTTC. The J gene is TRBJ2-5, the V gene TRBV5-1; D might be TRBD1 (6 bases). Trimming shortened V by 4 bases and J by 4 bases, and 14 bases separated the two germline ends. CDR1 SGHRS and CDR2 YFSETQ come from the germline V gene. This CDR3 comprises 14 residues.

This chain uses TRBV10-2 with TRBJ1-3; weak D call: TRBD1 (6 bases). Per germline, CDR1 WSHSY and CDR2 SAAADI. Trimming left V 0 bases short and J 13 bases short, with 22 bases between. This CDR3 contains 16 residues. The CDR3 here is CASSESSGASSSPIYF. CDR3 DNA: TGCGCCAGCAGTGAGTCATCAGGGGCCTCCTCCTCGCCAATATATTTT.

The chain joins TRBV5-4 to TRBJ2-1; 8 nucleotides align to TRBD2. Unmatched junction bases numbered 15, after V lost 4 bases and J lost 9 bases. The CDR3 length is 16 residues. The germline CDR1 and CDR2 sequences are SGHNT and YYREEE (reference sequence). The CDR3 spells CASSGVLAALDGEQFF. The CDR3 DNA sequence: TGTGCCAGCAGCGGAGTACTAGCGGCCCTAGACGGTGAGCAGTTCTTC.